What follows are 16 T cell receptor beta chains derived from one specimen sequenced in a study of cytomegalovirus exposure and HLA in healthy donors. PCR used 60 Vbeta primers and 13 Jbeta primers. Assay used: immunoSEQ multiplex PCR; TCRdb lists only in-frame clones, some missing. The table records approximately 140,000 clones, about 86% of them present only once. Sequences were obtained from PBMCs. The receptors derive from a man between 40 and 49 years old in good health and CMV-seropositive.

The chain links TRBV6-1 to TRBJ2-7; 9 bases are shared with TRBD1. The CDR3 runs 14 residues. The trim removed 6 bases at V and 5 bases at J, leaving 8 bases unmatched. Per germline, CDR1 MNHNS and CDR2 SASEGT. The CDR3 DNA sequence: TGTGCCAGCAGGACCCGGGACAGGGACCACGAGCAGTACTTC. It encodes CASRTRDRDHEQYF.

This chain connects TRBV14 to TRBJ2-3, with TRBD1 as a possible D gene (6 bases). The CDR3 extends over 14 amino acids. The germline V gene encodes CDR1 SGHDN and CDR2 FVKESK. Trimming stripped 3 bases from V and 3 bases from J, with 10 bases between. The CDR3 reads CASSHRTGTDTQYF. DNA of the CDR3: TGTGCCAGCAGCCATCGTACAGGGACAGATACGCAGTATTTT. Using reference TRBV14 and TRBJ2-3 for the parts outside the CDR3, the full variable domain is EAGVTQFPSHSVIEKGQTVTLRCDPISGHDNLYWYRRVMGKEIKFLLHFVKESKQDESGMPNNRFLAERTGGTYSTLKVQPAELEDSGVYFCASSHRTGTDTQYFGPGTRLTVL.

This chain connects TRBV18 to TRBJ1-5; possible D gene TRBD1, 5 bases. CDR1 is KGHSH and CDR2 is LQKENI in the germline V gene. CDR3 length: 15 amino acids. V was shortened by 3 bases and J by 3 bases, with 12 bases between the two germline ends. The CDR3: CASSPPGSTNQPQHF. CDR3 DNA sequence: TGTGCCAGCTCACCTCCAGGGTCAACCAATCAGCCCCAGCATTTT.

V and J are TRBV5-1 and TRBJ1-1; no clear D. This CDR3 region has 14 residues. Looked up from germline, CDR1 is SGHRS and CDR2 is YFSETQ. V lost 1 base, J lost 4 bases, and 11 bases lay in between. The chain's CDR3 is CASSLLQDSTEAFF. The DNA of the CDR3 is TGCGCCAGCAGCTTGCTTCAGGATAGCACTGAAGCTTTCTTT.

This clone appeared a single time. The chain joins TRBV7-2 to TRBJ1-5, with 7 nucleotides matching TRBD1. This CDR3 is 17 amino acids long. Germline-derived CDR1 and CDR2 are SGHTA and FQGNSA. After removal of 2 bases from V and 4 bases from J, the junction contained 11 bases not matched to a gene. CDR3 region: CASSLRGLGSRNQPQHF. The CDR3 DNA reads as TGTGCCAGCAGCTTAAGGGGGCTAGGATCACGAAATCAGCCCCAGCATTTT.

The chain is built from TRBV19 and TRBJ1-2, with a possible D match to TRBD1 (5 bases). This CDR3 has 12 residues. Trimming took off 5 bases at V and 8 bases at J, with 12 bases between the two ends. CDR1 is LNHDA and CDR2 is SQIVND in the germline V gene (reference sequence). The CDR3 DNA sequence: TGTGCCAGTAGTCCAGGGTCTCCGGGCTACACCTTC. Translation: CASSPGSPGYTF.

This clone has just a few counts. The chain employs TRBV9 and TRBJ2-7, with D possibly matching TRBD1 (5 bases). Germline V gene sequence: CDR1 SGDLS, CDR2 YYNGEE. This CDR3 comprises 14 residues. Trimming left V 0 bases short and J 4 bases short, with 11 bases between. As DNA, the CDR3 is TGTGCCAGCAGCGTAGGTGACAGTGTGTACGAGCAGTACTTC. It is translated as CASSVGDSVYEQYF.

The J gene is TRBJ2-1, the V gene TRBV5-8, with TRBD1 matching 9 bases. The CDR3 extends over 15 amino acids. Trimming at V came to 4 bases and at J to 6 bases, leaving 8 bases not matched to a gene. Germline V gene lookup returns CDR1 SGHTS and CDR2 YDEGEE. The CDR3 is CASSVGTGLLNEQFF. CDR3 DNA sequence: TGTGCCAGCAGCGTCGGGACAGGGCTACTCAATGAGCAGTTCTTC.

The chain recombines TRBV19 with TRBJ1-5; tentatively, D is TRBD1 (6 bases). This CDR3 has 14 residues. Germline-derived CDR1 and CDR2 are LNHDA and SQIVND (reference sequence). The V end was cut by 3 bases, the J end by 4 bases, with 10 bases between. For the CDR3, the DNA is TGTGCCAGTAGTATTCGCAGGGGTAATCAGCCCCAGCATTTT. It codes for CASSIRRGNQPQHF.

V usage is TRBV5-1 and J usage is TRBJ2-2, with a possible D match to TRBD1 (6 bases). Germline CDR1 and CDR2: SGHRS and YFSETQ. The CDR3 sequence is 15 residues long. V was clipped by 1 base and J by 4 bases, with 11 bases between them. The CDR3 spells CASSLSQGSTGELFF. The CDR3 DNA is TGCGCCAGCAGCTTGAGTCAGGGGAGCACCGGGGAGCTGTTTTTT.

The V and J genes are TRBV2 and TRBJ2-3; 9 bases are shared with TRBD2. Germline-derived CDR1 and CDR2 are SNHLY and FYNNEI. J gave up 2 bases and V 6 bases, and 3 bases lay outside the gene matches. The CDR3 extends over 14 amino acids. CDR3 sequence reads: CASRTSGNTDTQYF. In nucleotides, the CDR3 is TGTGCCAGCAGGACTAGCGGAAACACAGATACGCAGTATTTT.

This sequence joins TRBV15 and TRBJ2-3; weak D call: TRBD2 (5 bases). Looked up from germline, CDR1 is LNHNV and CDR2 is YYDKDF (reference sequence). The V and J ends lost 5 bases and 6 bases respectively, with 9 bases between them. The CDR3 extends over 12 amino acids. This chain's CDR3 is CATSPGGDTQYF. The CDR3 nucleotides are TGTGCCACCAGCCCTGGAGGTGATACGCAGTATTTT. Full variable domain (missing parts from reference TRBV15 and TRBJ2-3): DAMVIQNPRYQVTQFGKPVTLSCSQTLNHNVMYWYQQKSSQAPKLLFHYYDKDFNNEADTPDNFQSRRPNTSFCFLDIRSPGLGDTAMYLCATSPGGDTQYFGPGTRLTVL.

CDR3 region: CAWRLFSEQFF. In nucleotides, the CDR3 is TGTGCCTGGAGACTCTTTAGTGAGCAGTTCTTC. The chain carries TRBV30 and TRBJ2-1; no clear D. The CDR3 contains 11 residues. With 3 bases removed from V and 9 bases from J, the gap between germline ends came to 9 bases. CDR1 is GTSNPN and CDR2 is SVGIG in the germline V gene (reference sequence).

This chain uses TRBV5-1 with TRBJ2-3, with TRBD1 matching 9 bases. Germline V gene sequence: CDR1 SGHRS, CDR2 YFSETQ. V lost 4 bases to trimming and J lost 10 bases; unmatched junction nucleotides: 10. The CDR3 extends over 14 amino acids. CDR3 amino acids: CASSPGTGLLPQYF. CDR3 coding DNA: TGCGCCAGCAGCCCCGGGACAGGGCTCCTTCCGCAGTATTTT.

The chain carries TRBV10-2 and TRBJ1-1; D possibly corresponds to TRBD1 (5 bases). The CDR3 is 13 residues long. Germline values: CDR1 WSHSY, CDR2 SAAADI. The V end lost 8 bases, the J end lost 5 bases, and 15 bases lay between the germline ends. CDR3 amino acids: CASRLRGSTEAFF. The CDR3, as DNA: TGCGCCAGCCGGCTAAGGGGTAGTACTGAAGCTTTCTTT.

The chain is built from TRBV5-6 and TRBJ2-3, with 8 nucleotides matching TRBD1. The germline V gene encodes CDR1 SGHDT and CDR2 YYEEEE. This CDR3 contains 16 residues. After removal of 0 bases from V and 2 bases from J, the junction contained 5 bases not matched to a gene. CDR3 sequence reads: CASSLGTGLNTDTQYF. DNA of the CDR3: TGTGCCAGCAGCTTGGGGACAGGGTTGAACACAGATACGCAGTATTTT.